The entry that follows covers one T cell receptor beta chain sequence. The data originate from a study of T cell changes during pregnancy in multiple sclerosis. Method: immunoSEQ multiplex PCR; TCRdb's copy keeps in-frame clones and lacks some. The sample has around 96,000 clones, over 85% seen once. From germline, CDR1 is LGHNA and CDR2 YNFKEQ. The trim removed 0 bases at V and 5 bases at J, leaving 10 bases unmatched. There are 18 residues in the CDR3. Material: peripheral blood, obtained after pregnancy. The source of this sequence is a female donor in good health, enrolled as a control in a pregnancy study. The V gene is TRBV4-2, the J gene TRBJ2-1, with 10 bases aligning to TRBD2. The CDR3 bases are TGTGCCAGCAGCCAAGAAAGGTTTCGGCTAGCGGGAGACAATGAGCAGTTCTTC. The encoded protein is CASSQERFRLAGDNEQFF.